This T cell receptor beta chain was captured by sequencing in a study of blood T cells in healthy people across ages. Whole-study results and caveats: Changes in expanded clonotypes were possibly confounded, as the CMV status of donors was unknown.

With regard to this clonotype: The antigen is unknown.

Those donating, healthy Caucasian individuals from Russia, were aged about 6 to 100. CDR1 is KGHSH and CDR2 is LQKENI in the germline V gene. V dropped 4 bases and J dropped 3; count of bases not matched to a gene: 9. The CDR3 sequence is 16 residues long. A sample-barcoded 5' primer and a J-beta primer mix were used in a second PCR of roughly 6 to 12 cycles. TCRdb analysed the 5' RACE reads with MiXCR anew, one entry per CDR3 protein. The profile shows hundreds of thousands of distinct CDR3 sequences, roughly 50% of them singletons. This chain joins TRBV18 and TRBJ2-1, with 7 bases identical to TRBD2. Sequencing input: blood. This TCR was recovered from a man aged 30 to 45 in good health. Here the CDR3 reads CASSLKREVLYNEQFF. In DNA, the CDR3 is TGTGCCAGCTCACTCAAACGGGAGGTCCTCTACAATGAGCAGTTCTTC.